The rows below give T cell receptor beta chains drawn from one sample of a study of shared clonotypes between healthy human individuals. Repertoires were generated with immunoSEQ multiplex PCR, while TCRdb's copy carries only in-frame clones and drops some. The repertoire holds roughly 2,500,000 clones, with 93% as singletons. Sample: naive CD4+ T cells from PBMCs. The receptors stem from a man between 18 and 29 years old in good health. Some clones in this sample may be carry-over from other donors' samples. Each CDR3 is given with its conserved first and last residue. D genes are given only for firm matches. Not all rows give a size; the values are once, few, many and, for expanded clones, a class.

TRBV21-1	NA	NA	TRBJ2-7	CASVRDRGHGEQYF	TGTGCCAGCGTCCGGGACAGGGGGCACGGCGAGCAGTACTTC
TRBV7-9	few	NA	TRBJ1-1	CASSFSGTPEAFF	TGTGCCAGCAGCTTTTCCGGAACGCCTGAAGCTTTCTTT
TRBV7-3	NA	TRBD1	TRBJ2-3	CASSPRTGLDTQYF	TGTGCCAGCAGCCCGCGGACAGGGCTGGATACGCAGTATTTT
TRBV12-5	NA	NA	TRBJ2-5	CASGPIPLDYPQETQYF	TGTGCTAGTGGTCCCATTCCCCTAGACTATCCCCAAGAGACCCAGTACTTC
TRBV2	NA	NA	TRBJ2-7	CASKWDSSSYEQYF	TGTGCCAGCAAATGGGACTCGAGCTCCTACGAGCAGTACTTC
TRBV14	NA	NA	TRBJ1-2	CASSQEGAYGGYTF	TGTGCCAGCAGCCAAGAGGGCGCCTACGGCGGCTACACCTTC
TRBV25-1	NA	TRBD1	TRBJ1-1	CASSGQGGTEAFF	TGTGCCAGCAGTGGACAGGGAGGAACTGAAGCTTTCTTT
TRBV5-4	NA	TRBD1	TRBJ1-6	CASSPDRVNSPLHF	TGTGCCAGCAGCCCGGACAGGGTCAATTCACCCCTCCACTTT
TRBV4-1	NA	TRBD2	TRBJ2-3	CASSQGGGRALGTDTQYF	TGCGCCAGCAGCCAAGGGGGCGGGAGGGCCCTGGGTACAGATACGCAGTATTTT
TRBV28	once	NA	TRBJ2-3	CASSLLTTTDTQYF	TGTGCCAGCAGTCTTTTGACTACCACAGATACGCAGTATTTT
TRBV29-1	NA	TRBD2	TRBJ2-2	CSVLSTGTSGRGAGELFF	TGCAGCGTTCTATCGACCGGGACTAGCGGGAGAGGGGCCGGGGAGCTGTTTTTT
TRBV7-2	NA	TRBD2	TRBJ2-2	CASSPSGADVTGELFF	TGTGCCAGCAGCCCAAGCGGGGCAGACGTCACCGGGGAGCTGTTTTTT
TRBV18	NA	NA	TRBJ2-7	CASSPPSTYEQYF	TGTGCCAGCTCCCCCCCCAGTACCTACGAGCAGTACTTC
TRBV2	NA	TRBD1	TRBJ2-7	CASALDRGEQYF	TGTGCCAGCGCCCTCGACAGGGGCGAGCAGTACTTC
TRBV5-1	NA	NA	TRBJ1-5	CASSFEAGGNQPQHF	TGCGCCAGCAGCTTCGAGGCAGGGGGCAATCAGCCCCAGCATTTT
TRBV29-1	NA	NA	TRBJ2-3	CSVEDGGSTDTQYF	TGCAGCGTTGAAGATGGTGGTAGCACAGATACGCAGTATTTT
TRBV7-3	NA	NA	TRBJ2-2	CASSSGSRTGELFF	TGTGCCAGCAGCTCGGGTAGTAGGACCGGGGAGCTGTTTTTT
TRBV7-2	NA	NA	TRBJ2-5	CASSLVGRQETQYF	TGTGCCAGCAGCTTAGTAGGCAGGCAAGAGACCCAGTACTTC
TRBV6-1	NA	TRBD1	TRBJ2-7	CASSERGRGRGEQYF	TGTGCCAGCAGTGAAAGGGGCAGGGGGCGAGGCGAGCAGTACTTC
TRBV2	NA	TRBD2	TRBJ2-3	CASSPGLAGTDTQYF	TGTGCCAGCAGCCCGGGACTAGCGGGAACAGATACGCAGTATTTT
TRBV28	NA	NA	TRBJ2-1	CASMGRVRSYNEQFF	TGTGCCAGCATGGGTAGAGTGCGCTCCTACAATGAGCAGTTCTTC
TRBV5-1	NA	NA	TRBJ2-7	CASRPTATAINYEQYF	TGCGCCAGCCGCCCCACGGCAACGGCGATTAACTACGAGCAGTACTTC
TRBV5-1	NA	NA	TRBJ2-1	CASSLEGALYNEQFF	TGCGCCAGCAGCTTGGAAGGGGCCCTCTACAATGAGCAGTTCTTC
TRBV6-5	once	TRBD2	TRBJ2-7	CASSRTSGRVHEQYF	TGTGCCAGCAGCCGGACTAGCGGGAGAGTTCACGAGCAGTACTTC
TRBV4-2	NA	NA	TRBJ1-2	CASSQDRAYGYTF	TGTGCCAGCAGCCAAGACAGGGCTTATGGCTACACCTTC
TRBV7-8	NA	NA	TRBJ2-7	CASSLTRAYEQYF	TGTGCCAGCAGCCTCACAAGAGCCTACGAGCAGTACTTC
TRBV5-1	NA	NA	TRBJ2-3	CASSLPRGGKATDTQYF	TGCGCCAGCAGCCTACCTCGAGGGGGGAAGGCCACAGATACGCAGTATTTT
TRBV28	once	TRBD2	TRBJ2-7	CASSAGGTRDEQYF	TGTGCCAGCAGTGCCGGAGGGACTAGAGACGAGCAGTACTTC
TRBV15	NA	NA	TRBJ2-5	CATSRDRLQETQYF	TGTGCCACCAGCAGAGATCGGCTACAAGAGACCCAGTACTTC
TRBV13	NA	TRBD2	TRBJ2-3	CASSRLRTSGRAWSTDTQYF	TGTGCCAGCAGCCGACTGAGGACTAGCGGGAGGGCCTGGAGCACAGATACGCAGTATTTT
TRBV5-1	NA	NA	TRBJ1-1	CASSLDGRDTEAFF	TGCGCCAGCAGCTTGGATGGGCGCGACACTGAAGCTTTCTTT
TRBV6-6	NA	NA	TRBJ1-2	CAVEGDYGYTF	TGCGCAGTAGAGGGTGACTATGGCTACACCTTC
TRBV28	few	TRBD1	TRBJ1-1	CASSSGQLMNTEAFF	TGTGCCAGCAGTTCGGGACAGCTAATGAACACTGAAGCTTTCTTT
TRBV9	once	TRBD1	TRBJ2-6	CASSEYRGLAPGANVLTF	TGTGCCAGCAGCGAGTACAGGGGGCTCGCCCCTGGGGCCAACGTCCTGACTTTC
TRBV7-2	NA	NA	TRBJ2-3	CASSLGLSTDTQYF	TGTGCCAGCAGCTTAGGTCTTAGCACAGATACGCAGTATTTT
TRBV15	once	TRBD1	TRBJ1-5	CATSRALGQGATNQPQHF	TGTGCCACCAGCAGAGCCCTGGGACAGGGGGCCACGAATCAGCCCCAGCATTTT
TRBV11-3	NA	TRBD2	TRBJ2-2	CASSLAWSSGGTGELFF	TGTGCCAGCAGCTTAGCTTGGTCTAGCGGGGGCACCGGGGAGCTGTTTTTT
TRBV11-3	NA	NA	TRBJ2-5	CASSPGTPGEGETQYF	TGTGCCAGCAGCCCGGGCACCCCCGGCGAGGGAGAGACCCAGTACTTC
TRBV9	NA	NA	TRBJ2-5	CASSVRLGETQYF	TGTGCCAGCAGCGTTAGACTAGGAGAGACCCAGTACTTC
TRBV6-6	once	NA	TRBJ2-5	CASKWGFETQYF	TGTGCCAGCAAGTGGGGGTTCGAGACCCAGTACTTC
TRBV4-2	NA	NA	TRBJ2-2	CASSLTNTGELFF	TGTGCCAGCAGCCTTACAAACACCGGGGAGCTGTTTTTT
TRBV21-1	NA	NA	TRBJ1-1	CASSQGVAPGRTEAFF	TGTGCCAGCAGCCAAGGGGTGGCTCCGGGGCGCACTGAAGCTTTCTTT
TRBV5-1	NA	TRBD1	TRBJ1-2	CASSLVGQGATGYTF	TGCGCCAGCAGCCTGGTGGGACAGGGGGCTACGGGCTACACCTTC
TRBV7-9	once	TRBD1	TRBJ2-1	CASSSGGGISSYNEQFF	TGTGCCAGCAGCTCAGGGGGCGGAATAAGCTCCTACAATGAGCAGTTCTTC
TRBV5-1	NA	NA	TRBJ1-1	CASSPQEGTTNTEAFF	TGCGCCAGCAGCCCACAGGAGGGGACAACTAACACTGAAGCTTTCTTT
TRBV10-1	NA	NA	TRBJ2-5	CASSESGTQYF	TGCGCCAGCAGTGAGTCGGGGACCCAGTACTTC
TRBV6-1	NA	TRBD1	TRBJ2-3	CASRRTGGTDTQYF	TGTGCCAGCAGACGGACAGGAGGCACAGATACGCAGTATTTT
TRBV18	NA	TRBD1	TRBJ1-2	CASSPTGTGPSGYTF	TGTGCCAGCTCACCAACCGGGACAGGGCCTTCTGGCTACACCTTC
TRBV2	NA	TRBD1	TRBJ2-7	CASTRWGRDRDYEQYF	TGTGCCAGCACCCGGTGGGGTCGGGACAGAGACTACGAGCAGTACTTC
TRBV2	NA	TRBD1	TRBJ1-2	CASSGLTGSFAGYTF	TGTGCCAGCAGTGGGCTGACAGGGAGTTTCGCTGGCTACACCTTC
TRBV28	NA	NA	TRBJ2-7	CASSQDIRGSYEQYF	TGTGCCAGCAGTCAGGACATCCGGGGCTCCTACGAGCAGTACTTC
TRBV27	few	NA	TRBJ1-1	CASSPRTLNTEAFF	TGTGCCAGCAGTCCGAGGACCCTGAACACTGAAGCTTTCTTT
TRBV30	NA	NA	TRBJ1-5	CAWSAGTLNQPQHF	TGTGCCTGGAGCGCCGGGACGCTCAATCAGCCCCAGCATTTT
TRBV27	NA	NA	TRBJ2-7	CASSFVDGWNSYEQYF	TGTGCCAGCAGTTTCGTAGATGGGTGGAACTCCTACGAGCAGTACTTC
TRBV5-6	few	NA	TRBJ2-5	CASSLRGRETQYF	TGTGCCAGCAGCTTGAGGGGGAGAGAGACCCAGTACTTC
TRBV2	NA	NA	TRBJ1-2	CASSYTWGYTF	TGTGCCAGCAGCTATACATGGGGCTACACCTTC
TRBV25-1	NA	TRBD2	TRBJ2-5	CASSEKGLVPWGQETQYF	TGTGCCAGCAGTGAAAAAGGACTAGTCCCCTGGGGCCAAGAGACCCAGTACTTC
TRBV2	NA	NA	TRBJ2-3	CASKRETDTQYF	TGTGCCAGCAAACGAGAGACAGATACGCAGTATTTT
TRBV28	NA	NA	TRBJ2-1	CASSVTGKGYNEQFF	TGTGCCAGCAGCGTAACAGGGAAGGGCTACAATGAGCAGTTCTTC
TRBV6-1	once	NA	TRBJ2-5	CASRRRAQETQYF	TGTGCCAGCAGAAGGCGGGCCCAAGAGACCCAGTACTTC